The 16 T cell receptor beta chains below all came from one sample that was sequenced in a study of immune evolution from preneoplasia to lung adenocarcinoma. Profiled with immunoSEQ multiplex PCR; TCRdb holds only in-frame clones, not every one. The sample holds several thousand clones, more than 65% seen once. Sequenced: FFPE minimally invasive lung adenocarcinoma tissue. The receptors shown here come from a person aged 70 to 79 with lung adenocarcinoma.

This clone counts as medium-sized. The V gene is TRBV16, the J gene TRBJ1-1; weak D call: TRBD1 (5 bases). This CDR3 comprises 12 residues. Trimming cost V 3 bases and J 11 bases, with 13 bases left between them. Per germline, CDR1 KGHSY and CDR2 FQNENV. As DNA, the CDR3 is TGTGCCAGCAGCCAGCAGGGTTCTGTCGCTTTCTTT. This codes for CASSQQGSVAFF.

The rearrangement uses TRBV13 and TRBJ1-1; TRBD1 might be the D (6 bases). V was trimmed by 0 bases and J by 0 bases, leaving 8 bases between them. Per the germline V gene, CDR1 is PRHDT and CDR2 is FYEKMQ (reference sequence). This CDR3 contains 15 residues. The CDR3 nucleotides read TGTGCCAGCAGCTTAGGAGCAGGGGTGAACACTGAAGCTTTCTTT. Its protein product is CASSLGAGVNTEAFF. Combining the CDR3 with reference TRBV13 and TRBJ1-1 gives the whole variable domain AAGVIQSPRHLIKEKRETATLKCYPIPRHDTVYWYQQGPGQDPQFLISFYEKMQSDKGSIPDRFSAQQFSDYHSELNMSSLELGDSALYFCASSLGAGVNTEAFFGQGTRLTVV.

This clone was counted only a few times. The chain is built from TRBV30 and TRBJ1-5; D not certain. The CDR3 extends over 13 amino acids. Germline V gene lookup returns CDR1 GTSNPN and CDR2 SVGIG (reference sequence). Trimming left V 2 bases short and J 4 bases short, with 9 bases between. CDR3: CAWSLRENQPQHF. As DNA, the CDR3 is TGTGCCTGGAGTTTAAGGGAGAATCAGCCCCAGCATTTT.

The chain recombines TRBV4-2 with TRBJ2-1; 7 nucleotides align to TRBD2. The germline V gene encodes CDR1 LGHNA and CDR2 YNFKEQ. V dropped 1 base and J dropped 0; count of bases not matched to a gene: 15. The CDR3 contains 20 residues. The chain's CDR3 is CASSQAYLPASGSSYNEQFF. In DNA form, the CDR3 reads TGTGCCAGCAGCCAAGCCTACCTCCCGGCTAGCGGTAGCTCCTACAATGAGCAGTTCTTC.

The J gene is TRBJ2-5, the V gene TRBV4-1; no firm D call. The CDR3 has 12 amino acids. Germline lookup yields CDR1 MGHRA and CDR2 YSYEKL. Trimming pared 4 bases from V and 5 bases from J, leaving 8 bases between. For the CDR3, the DNA is TGCGCCAGCAGCCCGAGCAGGGAGACCCAGTACTTC. It yields the protein CASSPSRETQYF.

The CDR3 nucleotides read TGTGCCAGCAGTCCGACAGAGGGATTGGCGCAGTTCTTC. It specifies CASSPTEGLAQFF. The chain links TRBV6-5 to TRBJ2-1; D possibly uses TRBD1 or TRBD2 (5 bases each). There are 13 residues in the CDR3. Trimming stripped 5 bases from V and 12 bases from J, with 17 bases between. Per germline, CDR1 MNHEY and CDR2 SVGAGI.

V is TRBV30 and J is TRBJ2-3, with D possibly called TRBD1 or TRBD2 (6 bases each). The CDR3 contains 15 residues. Trimming removed 7 bases at V and 6 bases at J, with 23 bases between. CDR1 is GTSNPN, CDR2 SVGIG, per germline (reference sequence). CDR3 residues: CASTGGRGGIDTQYF. For the CDR3, the DNA is TGTGCCTCCACCGGGGGCAGGGGAGGAATTGATACGCAGTATTTT. The complete variable domain, with remaining parts taken from reference TRBV30 and TRBJ2-3, reads SQTIHQWPATLVQPVGSPLSLECTVEGTSNPNLYWYRQAAGRGLQLLFYSVGIGQISSEVPQNLSASRPQDRQFILSSKKLLLSDSGFYLCASTGGRGGIDTQYFGPGTRLTVL.

This chain joins TRBV27 and TRBJ2-7; TRBD1 is a possible D gene (6 bases). This CDR3 region has 14 residues. CDR1 is MNHEY and CDR2 is SMNVEV in the germline V gene (reference sequence). V was clipped by 6 bases and J by 5 bases, with 17 bases between them. The CDR3 sequence: CASSKNRDFHEQYF. CDR3 in DNA: TGTGCCAGCAGCAAAAACAGGGATTTCCACGAGCAGTACTTC.

This clone was seen only a few times. V gene TRBV6-6 combines with J gene TRBJ2-7, with D perhaps given as TRBD1 or TRBD2 (6 bases each). Trimming left V 8 bases short and J 7 bases short, with 12 bases between. Germline CDR1 MNHNY, CDR2 SVGAGI (reference sequence). CDR3 length: 11 residues. CDR3: CASFTGREQYF. The CDR3 DNA follows: TGTGCCAGCTTCACAGGGAGGGAGCAGTACTTC.

This clone was picked up a small number of times. The chain employs TRBV13 and TRBJ1-2; TRBD1 aligns across 7 bases. CDR1 and CDR2 (germline): PRHDT, FYEKMQ (reference sequence). V dropped 4 bases and J dropped 6; count of bases not matched to a gene: 14. The CDR3 covers 16 residues. The CDR3 sequence is CASSSSRQGHFNGYTF. The CDR3 nucleotides are TGTGCCAGCAGCTCCTCCCGACAGGGACACTTTAATGGCTACACCTTC.

This clone occurred a few times. The rearrangement joins TRBV5-1 to TRBJ2-1; D is uncertain. CDR3 length: 13 residues. Trimming took 1 base from V and 5 from J, leaving 7 bases between them. CDR1 and CDR2 from the germline V gene are SGHRS and YFSETQ. Here the CDR3 reads CASSLNTNNEQFF. The CDR3, as DNA: TGCGCCAGCAGCTTGAATACCAACAATGAGCAGTTCTTC.

This chain joins TRBV7-2 and TRBJ2-2; tentative D call: TRBD2 (5 bases). With 10 bases removed from V and 0 bases from J, the gap between germline ends came to 12 bases. CDR1 is SGHTA and CDR2 is FQGNSA in the germline V gene. The CDR3 consists of 14 residues. CDR3 residues: CATQLGANTGELFF. The CDR3 DNA reads as TGTGCCACTCAACTAGGCGCGAACACCGGGGAGCTGTTTTTT. Complete variable domain (other parts from reference TRBV7-2 and TRBJ2-2): GAGVSQSPSNKVTEKGKDVELRCDPISGHTALYWYRQSLGQGLEFLIYFQGNSAPDKSGLPSDRFSAERTGGSVSTLTIQRTQQEDSAVYLCATQLGANTGELFFGEGSRLTVL.

This clone was observed a single time. The V and J genes are TRBV7-8 and TRBJ2-1; D call uncertain. The germline V gene encodes CDR1 SGHVS and CDR2 FQNEAQ. The V end lost 8 bases, the J end lost 8 bases, and 16 bases lay between the germline ends. CDR3 length: 13 amino acids. The CDR3 loop reads CASQPPGGYEQFF. The CDR3 DNA sequence: TGTGCCAGCCAGCCCCCTGGTGGGTATGAGCAGTTCTTC. The variable domain in full, with the rest retrieved from reference TRBV7-8 and TRBJ2-1, is GAGVSQSPRYKVAKRGQDVALRCDPISGHVSLFWYQQALGQGPEFLTYFQNEAQLDKSGLPSDRFFAERPEGSVSTLKIQRTQQEDSAVYLCASQPPGGYEQFFGPGTRLTVL.

The chain is built from TRBV9 and TRBJ2-3, with 14 bases fitting TRBD2. Germline loops: CDR1 SGDLS, CDR2 YYNGEE. CDR3 length equals 19 residues. V gave up 5 bases and J gave up 3 bases; unmatched junction bases: 14. The CDR3 nucleotides read TGTGCCAGCAGAGGAAGAGGACTAGCGGGAGGCGAGGGAACAGATACGCAGTATTTT. It encodes CASRGRGLAGGEGTDTQYF.

The rearrangement uses TRBV11-2 and TRBJ2-1, with D uncertain. The V gene lost 5 bases and the J gene lost 4 bases, with 15 bases spanning the gap. Germline CDR1 and CDR2: SGHAT and FQNNGV. The CDR3 contains 15 residues. The CDR3 DNA follows: TGTGCCAGCAGCCCGAATTCTAGAGAGTACAATGAGCAGTTCTTC. Amino acids: CASSPNSREYNEQFF.

V gene TRBV5-1 combines with J gene TRBJ2-7, with D possibly TRBD2 on 6 matching bases. CDR3 length equals 14 residues. Trimming stripped 3 bases from V and 5 bases from J, with 15 bases between. Germline V lookup: CDR1 SGHRS, CDR2 YFSETQ. The CDR3: CASSWGGDRNEQYF. The CDR3 DNA is TGCGCCAGCAGCTGGGGCGGGGACCGGAACGAGCAGTACTTC.